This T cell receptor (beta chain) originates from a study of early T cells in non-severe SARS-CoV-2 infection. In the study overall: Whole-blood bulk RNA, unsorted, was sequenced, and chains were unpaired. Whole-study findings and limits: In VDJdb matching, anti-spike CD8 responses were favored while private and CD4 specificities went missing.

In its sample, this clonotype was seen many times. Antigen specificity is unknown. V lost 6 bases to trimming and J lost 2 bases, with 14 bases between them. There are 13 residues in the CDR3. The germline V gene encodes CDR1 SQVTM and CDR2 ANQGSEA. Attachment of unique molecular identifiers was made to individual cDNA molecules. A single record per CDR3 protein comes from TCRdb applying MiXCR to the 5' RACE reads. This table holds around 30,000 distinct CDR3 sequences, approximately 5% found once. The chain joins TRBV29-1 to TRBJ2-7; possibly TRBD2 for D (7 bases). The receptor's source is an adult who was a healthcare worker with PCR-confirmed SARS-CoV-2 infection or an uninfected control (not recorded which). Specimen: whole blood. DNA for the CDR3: TGCAGCGTGACGATGGGGGGGCCCTACGAGCAGTACTTC. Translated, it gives CSVTMGGPYEQYF.